These 8 T cell receptor beta chains share one sample of origin, sequenced in a study of chemoradiotherapy in HPV16-positive cancers. Assay used: immunoSEQ multiplex PCR; TCRdb lists only in-frame clones, some missing. The sample includes fewer than 30,000 clones, about 91% of them seen just once. The sequenced sample was blood, obtained from a patient who underwent chemoradiotherapy. Receptors were obtained from a human donor with HPV-associated anogenital cancer.

V and J are TRBV7-2 and TRBJ2-7; D is ambiguous. The CDR3 sequence is 13 residues long. V gave up 5 bases and J gave up 1 base, with 9 bases separating them. Germline CDR1 is SGHTA and CDR2 is FQGNSA. CDR3 loop: CASSTYLSYEQYF. As DNA, the CDR3 is TGTGCCAGCAGCACTTACCTTTCCTACGAGCAGTACTTC.

V usage is TRBV11-2 and J usage is TRBJ2-2, with D perhaps matching TRBD1 (6 bases). Per germline, CDR1 SGHAT and CDR2 FQNNGV. The CDR3 extends over 14 amino acids. V shed 6 bases and J shed 4 bases, with 12 bases lying between them. The CDR3 region is CASRSGQSTGELFF. The CDR3 DNA reads TGTGCCAGCAGATCCGGACAGAGCACCGGGGAGCTGTTTTTT.

This clone occurred once. This chain uses TRBV7-2 with TRBJ2-4; D not certain. CDR3 length: 14 amino acids. V lost 5 bases, J lost 3 bases, and 11 bases lay in between. Germline V gene lookup returns CDR1 SGHTA and CDR2 FQGNSA. The CDR3 nucleotides are TGTGCCAGCAGCCCAGAGTGGGTCAAAAACATTCAGTACTTC. Amino acid sequence: CASSPEWVKNIQYF.

V is TRBV29-1 and J is TRBJ1-5, with 11 bases that match TRBD1. The J segment lost 7 bases and the V segment lost 4 bases, leaving 3 bases of the junction unmatched. This CDR3 has 13 residues. Germline CDR1 reads SQVTM; CDR2 reads ANQGSEA. Written as DNA, the CDR3 is TGCAGCGTTGGGGACAGGGGGAAACAGCCCCAGCATTTT. It codes for CSVGDRGKQPQHF.

The chain is built from TRBV9 and TRBJ1-4; weak D call: TRBD1 (5 bases). The germline V gene has CDR1 SGDLS and CDR2 YYNGEE. Trimming shortened V by 4 bases and J by 7 bases, and 17 bases separated the two germline ends. The CDR3 consists of 15 residues. CDR3 loop: CASSHSGDWGEKLFF. The CDR3 DNA follows: TGTGCCAGCAGCCACTCCGGGGACTGGGGTGAAAAACTGTTTTTT.

V usage is TRBV29-1 and J usage is TRBJ1-2; possibly TRBD1 for D (6 bases). CDR1 SQVTM and CDR2 ANQGSEA come from the germline V gene. The CDR3 runs 12 residues. The V gene lost 4 bases and the J gene lost 2 bases, with 8 bases spanning the gap. CDR3 nucleotide sequence: TGCAGCGTTGTCCAGGGGAACTATGGCTACACCTTC. It is translated as CSVVQGNYGYTF.

The gene calls are TRBV2 and TRBJ2-3, with D unclear. The CDR3 extends over 13 amino acids. CDR1 and CDR2 (germline): SNHLY, FYNNEI. Trimming took 4 bases from V and 1 from J, leaving 6 bases between them. The CDR3 nucleotides are TGTGCCAGCAGTGTTTTCGGCACAGATACGCAGTATTTT. Residues: CASSVFGTDTQYF. Full variable domain (missing parts from reference TRBV2 and TRBJ2-3): EPEVTQTPSHQVTQMGQEVILRCVPISNHLYFYWYRQILGQKVEFLVSFYNNEISEKSEIFDDQFSVERPDGSNFTLKIRSTKLEDSAMYFCASSVFGTDTQYFGPGTRLTVL.

The rearrangement links TRBV7-2 to TRBJ2-5; 9 bases fit TRBD1. In germline, CDR1 is SGHTA, CDR2 FQGNSA. After removal of 5 bases from V and 2 bases from J, the junction contained 6 bases not matched to a gene. The CDR3 is made up of 15 amino acids. This chain's CDR3 is CASSRTGGIQETQYF. The CDR3 coding sequence is TGTGCCAGCAGCAGAACAGGGGGCATACAAGAGACCCAGTACTTC.